This T cell receptor beta chain emerged from a study of blood T cell repertoires in COVID-19 (dated by TCRdb to the early 2020s). With regard to the full study: The collaborator samples originated in the United States, Italy and Spain and spanned the acute and convalescent phases of COVID-19. The material from the prospective study consisted of cDNA or gDNA derived from T cells, B-cell-depleted T cells, or PBMCs. Subjects who had been exposed to COVID-19, were actively infected with it, or had recovered from it provided the deeply sampled blood TCRbeta repertoires that made up the dataset. The repertoires were released in a freely available public database intended as a resource for research on the immune response to SARS-CoV-2. Samples came from the ongoing ImmuneRACE study (first 160 participants) plus 1,254 subjects from 6 global collaborators. A de-identified subject ID, COVID-19 status, age in years and sex were almost always included in the sample metadata. Where available, HLA class I and class II types were obtained from metadata supplied by the sample provider rather than from assay-based typing.

As for this clone: The target of this receptor is not known. Per-nucleotide qualities are absent, and no much larger clonotype sits a single base away.

General conclusions and limits of the study: Clinical and demographic metadata were provided uncurated, with the amount varying by source and participant.

Whole blood was collected in K2EDTA tubes by collaborating institutions according to the institutions' own protocols. Collaborator samples were shipped for TCRbeta analysis as frozen whole blood, isolated PBMCs, or DNA extracted from either sample type. The CDR3 covers 13 residues, taking in both the cysteine and the phenylalanine. Of the read, only the CDR3 DNA is kept; its 39 bases are in frame from base 1. The junction carries 11 bases between V and J, which are trimmed by 4 bases and 8 bases respectively. TCRbeta CDR3 regions were amplified from genomic DNA using the immunoSEQ Assay, a bias-controlled multiplex PCR. The original pipeline was this. Nucleated cell counts per sample were estimated from amplification of reference gene primers within the assay. To quantify the absolute abundance of each unique TCRbeta CDR3 rearrangement, sequence reads were collapsed and filtered. For each sample, productive Simpson clonality was calculated by taking the square root of Simpson's diversity index across productive rearrangements. The source is immuneACCESS, and TCRdb retained only in-frame sequences with V and J called. Part of the clones is not carried over; for the studies checked, unresolved V genes explain less than half of this, and the remainder is unexplained. V, J and clone size are taken as reported in that table, and D and trimming were inferred from the DNA itself. Within this sample are approximately 260,000 clones, with about 87% of them counted one time only. The ten largest account for 8% to 9.5% of the sample.

The specimen was peripheral blood. The chain links TRBV12-3 or TRBV12-4 with TRBJ2-2, and possibly TRBD2, on 5 matching bases. This receptor was obtained from a human donor in a cohort sampled during active COVID-19. Here is the DNA: TGTGCCAGCAGTTCGGGGTTATCGGGGGAGCTGTTTTTT. It specifies CASSSGLSGELFF.